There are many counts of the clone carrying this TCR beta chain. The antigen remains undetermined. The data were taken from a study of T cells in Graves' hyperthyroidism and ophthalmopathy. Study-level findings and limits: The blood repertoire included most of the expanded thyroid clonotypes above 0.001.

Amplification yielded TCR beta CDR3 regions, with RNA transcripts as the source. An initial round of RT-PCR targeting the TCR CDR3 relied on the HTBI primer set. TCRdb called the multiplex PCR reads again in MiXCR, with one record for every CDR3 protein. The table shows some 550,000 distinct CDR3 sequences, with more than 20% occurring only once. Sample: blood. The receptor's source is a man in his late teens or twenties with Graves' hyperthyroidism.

CDR3 residues: CASRDPFHTEAFF. As DNA, the CDR3 is TGTGCCAGCAGAGACCCGTTTCACACTGAAGCTTTCTTT. This chain connects TRBV12-3 or TRBV12-4 to TRBJ1-1; D is ambiguous. V lost 6 bases, J lost 3 bases, and 11 bases lay in between. The CDR3 length is 13 residues.